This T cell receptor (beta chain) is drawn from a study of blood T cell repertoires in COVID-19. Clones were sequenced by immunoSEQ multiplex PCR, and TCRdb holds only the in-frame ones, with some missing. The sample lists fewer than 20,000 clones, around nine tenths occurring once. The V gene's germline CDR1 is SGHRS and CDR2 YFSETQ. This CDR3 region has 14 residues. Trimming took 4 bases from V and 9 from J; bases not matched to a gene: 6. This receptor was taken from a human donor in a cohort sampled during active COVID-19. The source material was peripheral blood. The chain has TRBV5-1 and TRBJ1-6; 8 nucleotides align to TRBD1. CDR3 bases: TGCGCCAGCAGCGTAGACAGGGGCGGTTCACCCCTCCACTTT. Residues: CASSVDRGGSPLHF.